This T cell receptor (beta chain) was identified in a study of cytomegalovirus exposure and HLA in healthy donors. Study findings and constraints: Productive rates of about 87% or about 30% were seen for most TCR beta V segments in an earlier analysis. Serostatus for CMV was the only available immune exposure information. Donors were assumed by presence/absence analyses to have roughly uniform sequencing depth.

PCR employed 60 Vbeta and 13 Jbeta primers. Libraries were prepared by immunoSEQ multiplex PCR; TCRdb keeps only in-frame clonotypes and omits some of them. The repertoire has some 50,000 clones, 72% of them found once; the top ten carry just under 6.5%. Germline loops: CDR1 MNHNS, CDR2 SASEGT. V lost 6 bases, J lost 2 bases, and 7 bases stayed unmatched. The CDR3 is made up of 15 amino acids. As regards this clone: The target antigen is unknown.

Each donor was nominally healthy when sampled (though unrecorded immune exposures were likely). Sequencing input: PBMCs. The sequence derives from a young man in good health and CMV-seronegative. The chain joins TRBV6-1 to TRBJ2-7, with 10 bases that match TRBD1. The CDR3 region is CASSPRQGAPYEQYF. The CDR3, as DNA: TGTGCCAGCAGCCCCAGACAGGGGGCTCCCTACGAGCAGTACTTC.